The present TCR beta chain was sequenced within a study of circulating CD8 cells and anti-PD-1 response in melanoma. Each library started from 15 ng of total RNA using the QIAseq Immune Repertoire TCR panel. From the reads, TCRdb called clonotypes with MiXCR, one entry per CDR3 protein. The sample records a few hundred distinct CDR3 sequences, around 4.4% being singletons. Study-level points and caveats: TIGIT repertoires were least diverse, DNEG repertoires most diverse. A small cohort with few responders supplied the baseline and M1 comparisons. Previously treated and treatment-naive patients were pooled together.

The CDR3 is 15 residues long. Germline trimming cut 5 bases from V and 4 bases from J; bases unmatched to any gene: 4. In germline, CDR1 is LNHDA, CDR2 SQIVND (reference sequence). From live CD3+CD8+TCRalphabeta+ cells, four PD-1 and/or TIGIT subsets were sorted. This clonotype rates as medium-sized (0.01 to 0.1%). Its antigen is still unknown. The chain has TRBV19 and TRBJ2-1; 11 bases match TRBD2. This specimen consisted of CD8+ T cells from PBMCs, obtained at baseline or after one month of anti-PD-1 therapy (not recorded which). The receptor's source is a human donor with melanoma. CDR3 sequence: CASSVTSGAYNEQFF. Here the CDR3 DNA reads TGTGCCAGTAGTGTGACTAGCGGGGCTTACAATGAGCAGTTCTTC. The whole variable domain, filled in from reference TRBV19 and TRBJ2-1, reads DGGITQSPKYLFRKEGQNVTLSCEQNLNHDAMYWYRQDPGQGLRLIYYSQIVNDFQKGDIAEGYSVSREKKESFPLTVTSAQKNPTAFYLCASSVTSGAYNEQFFGPGTRLTVL.